The 26 T cell receptor beta chains presented below share a single source sample, sequenced in a study of cytomegalovirus exposure and HLA in healthy donors. Sequenced by immunoSEQ multiplex PCR; TCRdb stores in-frame clones only, minus some. The sample shows 250,000 to 300,000 clones, roughly 89% of them seen only once. Sequencing input: PBMCs. These receptor sequences come from a woman aged 18-35 years in good health and CMV-seronegative.

The rearrangement links TRBV7-2 to TRBJ2-2; D possibly corresponds to TRBD1 (6 bases). Trimming left V 3 bases short and J 4 bases short, with 12 bases between. Germline V gives CDR1 SGHTA, CDR2 FQGNSA. The CDR3 covers 15 residues. The DNA for the CDR3 is TGTGCCAGCAGCTTGAGGGACACCCGCACCGGGGAGCTGTTTTTT. Protein: CASSLRDTRTGELFF.

The chain joins TRBV6-1 to TRBJ2-5; D not certain. V lost 2 bases, J lost 7 bases, and 17 bases lay in between. The CDR3 has 15 residues. Germline-derived CDR1 and CDR2 are MNHNS and SASEGT. The CDR3 DNA is TGTGCCAGCAGTGAACGTTACGAGACCCGAGGGACCCAGTACTTC. It specifies CASSERYETRGTQYF.

The chain is built from TRBV4-3 and TRBJ1-2; 9 bases agree with TRBD1. The germline gives CDR1 LGHNA, CDR2 YSLEER. The J segment lost 7 bases and the V segment lost 5 bases, leaving 8 bases of the junction unmatched. CDR3 size: 14 residues. CDR3 sequence reads: CASSRRQGVGGYTF. The CDR3 region has the DNA TGCGCCAGCAGCAGAAGACAGGGGGTGGGTGGCTACACCTTC.

This chain joins TRBV6-6 and TRBJ2-2, with TRBD1 matching over 8 bases. The J segment lost 6 bases and the V segment lost 6 bases, leaving 12 bases of the junction unmatched. Germline V gene sequence: CDR1 MNHNY, CDR2 SVGAGI (reference sequence). This CDR3 has 16 amino acids. In nucleotides, the CDR3 is TGTGCCAGCAGCTTAACGGACAGGGTTGGGTCCGGGGAGCTGTTTTTT. It translates to CASSLTDRVGSGELFF.

This clone showed up just once. The identical CDR3 is also encoded by other nucleotide sequences in the sample. The chain combines TRBV9 with TRBJ1-1; maybe TRBD1 (6 bases). Per the germline V gene, CDR1 is SGDLS and CDR2 is YYNGEE. Trimming pared 0 bases from V and 6 bases from J, leaving 9 bases between. This CDR3 has 13 amino acids. The CDR3 loop is CASSVEGGAEAFF. Here the CDR3 DNA reads TGTGCCAGCAGCGTAGAAGGGGGAGCTGAAGCTTTCTTT. The whole variable domain, filled in from reference TRBV9 and TRBJ1-1, reads DSGVTQTPKHLITATGQRVTLRCSPRSGDLSVYWYQQSLDQGLQFLIQYYNGEERAKGNILERFSAQQFPDLHSELNLSSLELGDSALYFCASSVEGGAEAFFGQGTRLTVV.

This chain connects TRBV6-6 to TRBJ2-1; the match to TRBD1 covers 8 bases. J was trimmed by 10 bases and V by 7 bases; bases with no gene match: 12. The CDR3 consists of 14 residues. CDR1 and CDR2 (germline): MNHNY, SVGAGI (reference sequence). The CDR3 spells CASKHPQGAGEQFF. DNA for the CDR3: TGTGCCAGCAAACACCCCCAGGGGGCGGGAGAGCAGTTCTTC.

The chain joins TRBV19 to TRBJ2-5; TRBD2 matches at 8 bases. Germline V CDR1 and CDR2: LNHDA, SQIVND (reference sequence). With V trimmed by 6 bases and J by 3 bases, 12 bases remained unmatched. The CDR3 has 16 amino acids. In nucleotides, the CDR3 is TGTGCCAGTAGCAAACGGGGCGGGGGGACGAAAGAGACCCAGTACTTC. This translates into CASSKRGGGTKETQYF.

V usage is TRBV29-1 and J usage is TRBJ2-5, with 12 bases identical to TRBD2. V lost 6 bases and J lost 4; bases outside the gene matches: 12. CDR1 and CDR2 (germline): SQVTM, ANQGSEA. The CDR3 covers 16 residues. This CDR3 reads CSVPFLAGGPSETQYF. CDR3 nucleotide sequence: TGCAGCGTGCCGTTTCTAGCGGGGGGGCCTTCAGAGACCCAGTACTTC.

V is TRBV2 and J is TRBJ2-1, with TRBD1 matching over 10 bases. The CDR3 runs 15 residues. The germline gives CDR1 SNHLY, CDR2 FYNNEI. V shed 5 bases and J 4 bases; nucleotides not matched to a gene: 5. CDR3 in amino acids: CASSPGTGVYNEQFF. Written as DNA, the CDR3 is TGTGCCAGCAGTCCCGGGACAGGGGTTTACAATGAGCAGTTCTTC.

The sample holds a few counts of this clone. The CDR3 region is CASSPVGGTEAFF. The CDR3 bases are TGTGCCAGCAGCCCCGTGGGGGGCACTGAAGCTTTCTTT. This sequence joins TRBV7-9 and TRBJ1-1, with a possible D match to TRBD1 (5 bases). This CDR3 is 13 amino acids long. Germline CDR1 reads SEHNR; CDR2 reads FQNEAQ (reference sequence). With 5 bases removed from V and 4 bases from J, the gap between germline ends came to 11 bases.

The rearrangement links TRBV6-1 to TRBJ2-7; TRBD2 aligns across 7 bases. With 2 bases clipped from V and 2 bases from J, the junction kept 12 bases outside the gene matches. There are 17 residues in the CDR3. The germline V gene encodes CDR1 MNHNS and CDR2 SASEGT. CDR3 sequence (DNA): TGTGCCAGCAGTGAATGGTCCGCAGGACGGGGGGCCTACGAGCAGTACGTC. Translating gives CASSEWSAGRGAYEQYV.

The chain links TRBV11-2 to TRBJ1-2, with 10 bases lining up with TRBD1. The CDR3 has 18 residues. Trimming removed 5 bases from V and 4 bases from J; junction bases left unmatched: 16. Germline CDR1 and CDR2: SGHAT and FQNNGV. The CDR3 sequence is CASSPTWTGGRVGYGYTF. The CDR3, as DNA: TGTGCCAGCAGCCCAACCTGGACAGGGGGAAGGGTCGGCTATGGCTACACCTTC.

The CDR3 region is CASSLWSEQFF. The CDR3 DNA reads TGCGCCAGCAGCTTGTGGAGTGAGCAGTTCTTC. This chain connects TRBV5-1 to TRBJ2-1, with D uncertain. The germline V gene encodes CDR1 SGHRS and CDR2 YFSETQ. V was trimmed by 1 base and J by 9 bases, leaving 5 bases between them. This CDR3 spans 11 amino acids.

The chain links TRBV11-2 to TRBJ2-7, with D perhaps TRBD1 (5 bases). CDR1 SGHAT and CDR2 FQNNGV come from the germline V gene. Trimming shortened V by 2 bases and J by 4 bases, and 6 bases separated the two germline ends. This CDR3 region has 12 residues. The CDR3 sequence is CASSLRGYEQYF. The CDR3 bases are TGTGCCAGCAGCTTAAGGGGTTACGAGCAGTACTTC.

V usage is TRBV15 and J usage is TRBJ2-7; 7 bases fit TRBD1. V lost 0 bases and J lost 2; bases outside the gene matches: 1. The CDR3 extends over 14 amino acids. CDR1 is LNHNV, CDR2 YYDKDF, per germline (reference sequence). CDR3 nucleotides: TGTGCCACCAGCAGAGACCAGGGGGCCTACGAGCAGTACGTC. Its protein product is CATSRDQGAYEQYV.

This rearrangement joins TRBV10-3 to TRBJ1-2; D possibly corresponds to TRBD1 (5 bases). The CDR3 totals 13 residues. Germline V gene data show CDR1 as ENHRY and CDR2 as SYGVKD. Trimming shortened V by 2 bases and J by 4 bases, and 8 bases separated the two germline ends. The CDR3 coding sequence is TGTGCCATCAGTGAGACGGGACTCTATGGCTACACCTTC. It is translated as CAISETGLYGYTF.

This rearrangement joins TRBV11-2 to TRBJ1-1; D remains unclear. The length of the CDR3 is 14 residues. The germline V gene has CDR1 SGHAT and CDR2 FQNNGV. V was cut by 5 bases and J by 5 bases, with 15 bases left in between. CDR3 loop: CASSAFGEWTEAFF. The CDR3 coding sequence is TGTGCCAGCAGCGCCTTCGGGGAATGGACTGAAGCTTTCTTT.

This clone has only one observation. This sequence joins TRBV5-1 and TRBJ2-1; D is perhaps TRBD2 (5 bases). The germline gives CDR1 SGHRS, CDR2 YFSETQ. The CDR3 totals 13 residues. V was trimmed by 0 bases and J by 7 bases, leaving 8 bases between them. CDR3 nucleotide sequence: TGCGCCAGCAGCTTGGCCCCGGGGAATGAGCAGTTCTTC. Translation: CASSLAPGNEQFF.

This chain joins TRBV5-1 and TRBJ1-3, with 7 bases that match TRBD1. The CDR3 totals 14 residues. Germline V gene sequence: CDR1 SGHRS, CDR2 YFSETQ. The V segment lost 3 bases and the J segment 4 bases; nucleotides outside the gene matches: 4. The CDR3 DNA reads TGCGCCAGCAGCTCCGGGACAGAAGGAAACACCATATATTTT. Protein product: CASSSGTEGNTIYF.

The chain combines TRBV28 with TRBJ2-5; 9 bases are a match to TRBD1. The germline V gene has CDR1 MDHEN and CDR2 SYDVKM. V shed 6 bases, J shed 2 bases, and the junction held 10 bases outside the gene matches. CDR3 length equals 16 residues. CDR3 sequence: CASRYGRQGVQETQYF. The CDR3 nucleotides are TGTGCCAGCAGATACGGTAGACAGGGGGTACAAGAGACCCAGTACTTC.

The rearrangement uses TRBV5-6 and TRBJ1-5; TRBD1 agrees at 8 bases. Per germline, CDR1 SGHDT and CDR2 YYEEEE. V gave up 4 bases and J gave up 4 bases; unmatched junction bases: 7. This CDR3 comprises 15 residues. CDR3 DNA: TGTGCCAGCAGCCGGGGGACAGGAGATAATCAGCCCCAGCATTTT. It is translated as CASSRGTGDNQPQHF.

V is TRBV6-5 and J is TRBJ1-1; D uncertain. This CDR3 contains 14 residues. Germline loops: CDR1 MNHEY, CDR2 SVGAGI. Trimming stripped 7 bases from V and 0 bases from J, with 12 bases between. For the CDR3, the DNA is TGTGCCAGCAACCCCCAGACTTTGAACACTGAAGCTTTCTTT. It encodes CASNPQTLNTEAFF.

V usage is TRBV21-1 and J usage is TRBJ1-3; whether TRBD1, the table's D call, matches the DNA was not checked. TRBV21-1 represents a pseudogene. CDR3 length: 15 residues. This CDR3 is CASSKPGQVRDTIYF. The CDR3 DNA reads as TGTGCCAGCAGCAAACCGGGACAGGTGAGGGACACCATATATTTT.

The chain couples TRBV4-3 to TRBJ2-7; TRBD1 agrees at 9 bases. The trim removed 0 bases at V and 8 bases at J, leaving 8 bases unmatched. The CDR3 totals 15 residues. Germline values: CDR1 LGHNA, CDR2 YSLEER. For the CDR3, the DNA is TGCGCCAGCAGCCAAGATCACAGGGGGCGCTTCAAGCAGTACTTC. Translation: CASSQDHRGRFKQYF.

The chain couples TRBV6-6 to TRBJ1-2; no clear D. There are 11 residues in the CDR3. V dropped 8 bases and J dropped 1 base, with 5 bases sitting between them. CDR1 is MNHNY and CDR2 is SVGAGI in the germline V gene (reference sequence). The CDR3 protein is CASQNNYGYTF. In DNA, the CDR3 is TGTGCCAGCCAGAATAACTATGGCTACACCTTC.

V and J are TRBV5-5 and TRBJ1-5; D is perhaps TRBD1 (6 bases). From germline, CDR1 is SGHKS and CDR2 YYEKEE (reference sequence). The CDR3 is made up of 12 amino acids. With 0 bases removed from V and 11 bases from J, the gap between germline ends came to 9 bases. CDR3 in amino acids: CASSLETGTQHF. The CDR3 coding sequence is TGTGCCAGCAGCTTGGAGACAGGAACCCAGCATTTT.